The rows below give T cell receptor beta chains drawn from one sample of a study of T cell repertoires in cytomegalovirus infection. A single record per CDR3 protein comes from TCRdb applying MiXCR to the reads. The sample yields roughly 230,000 distinct CDR3 sequences, roughly 20% seen once. Sequencing was carried out using CD8+ T cells from PBMCs. The receptor source for this set is a human donor in good health (CMV status not recorded). Some clones in this sample may be carry-over from other donors' samples. Each CDR3 is given with its conserved first and last residue. A D gene is named only where the DNA matches it firmly. The listing skips clone size in some rows; elsewhere it reads once, few, many or a size class.

v_gene	d_gene	j_gene	abundance	CDR3aa	CDR3nt
TRBV5-1	.	TRBJ2-7	many	CASSYGPEQYF	TGCGCCAGCAGTTATGGACCCGAGCAGTACTTC
TRBV11-2	TRBD2	TRBJ2-1	.	CASSLEISGGDEQFF	TGTGCCAGCAGCTTAGAAATTAGCGGGGGCGATGAGCAGTTCTTC
TRBV7-3	TRBD2	TRBJ2-2	many	CASSFPAGVNTGELFF	TGTGCCAGCAGCTTCCCAGCGGGGGTGAACACCGGGGAGCTGTTTTTT
TRBV2	.	TRBJ1-1	.	CAGGGSDTEAFF	TGCGCCGGGGGGGGATCGGACACTGAAGCTTTCTTT
TRBV6-1	.	TRBJ1-2	many	CASSEGIAGIYGYTF	TGTGCCAGCAGTGAGGGGATTGCAGGGATCTATGGCTACACCTTC
TRBV7-9	.	TRBJ2-2	few	CASSLVPGTGELFF	TGTGCCAGCAGCTTAGTGCCAGGGACCGGGGAGCTGTTTTTT
TRBV7-9	TRBD1	TRBJ2-7	few	CASSPGQGEPSYEQYF	TGTGCCAGCAGCCCTGGACAGGGAGAACCCTCCTACGAGCAGTACTTC
TRBV4-1	.	TRBJ1-1	few	CASSHYHTAGTEAFF	TGCGCCAGCAGTCACTACCACACCGCCGGCACTGAAGCTTTCTTT
TRBV6-5	TRBD2	TRBJ2-5	.	CASSYSGTSGGAVGETQYF	TGTGCCAGCAGTTACTCCGGGACTAGCGGGGGGGCCGTTGGAGAGACCCAGTACTTC
TRBV6-4	.	TRBJ1-1	few	CASRPNGENTEAFF	TGTGCCAGCAGGCCCAACGGAGAGAACACTGAAGCTTTCTTT
TRBV19	.	TRBJ1-1	.	CATRTGGTEAFF	TGTGCCACCAGGACGGGGGGCACTGAAGCTTTCTTT
TRBV5-1	TRBD2	TRBJ2-1	.	CASSSGLEHNEQFF	TGCGCCAGCAGCTCGGGACTAGAACACAATGAGCAGTTCTTC
TRBV20-1	TRBD1	TRBJ2-7	few	CSVRQGFPYEQYF	TGCAGTGTTAGACAGGGGTTCCCCTACGAGCAGTACTTC
TRBV5-5	.	TRBJ2-1	.	CASSPLDGGPSYNEQFF	TGTGCCAGCAGCCCCCTTGACGGGGGGCCCTCCTACAATGAGCAGTTCTTC
TRBV29-1	.	TRBJ1-1	few	CSVEDPLDTEAFF	TGCAGCGTTGAAGATCCCCTGGACACTGAAGCTTTCTTT
TRBV7-9	.	TRBJ2-1	few	CASSPAAYNEQFF	TGTGCCAGCAGCCCGGCCGCTTACAATGAGCAGTTCTTC
TRBV28	.	TRBJ2-1	few	CASSLKQSSYNEQFF	TGTGCCAGCAGTTTAAAACAGAGCTCCTACAATGAGCAGTTCTTC
TRBV4-1	.	TRBJ1-5	.	CASSRIRDHGQPQHF	TGCGCCAGCAGCCGGATCCGGGACCATGGTCAGCCCCAGCATTTT
TRBV7-2	.	TRBJ2-7	.	CASSSSPGLYEQYF	TGTGCCAGCAGCTCGAGCCCCGGTCTCTACGAGCAGTACTTC
TRBV24-1	.	TRBJ2-1	few	CATSDLAGIDGGEQFF	TGTGCCACCAGTGATTTGGCAGGAATAGATGGCGGTGAGCAGTTCTTC
TRBV12-3/TRBV12-4	.	TRBJ2-3	few	CASRISTDTQYF	TGTGCCAGCAGGATCAGCACAGATACGCAGTATTTT
TRBV7-9	.	TRBJ1-2	many	CASTSMVGARDGYTF	TGTGCCAGCACCTCAATGGTGGGGGCGCGGGATGGCTACACCTTC
TRBV6-6	.	TRBJ1-1	.	CASSHRTMDQTEAFF	TGTGCCAGCAGTCACCGGACCATGGATCAGACTGAAGCTTTCTTT
TRBV20-1	.	TRBJ2-7	.	CSARTGSGEQYF	TGCAGTGCTAGGACGGGCTCCGGGGAGCAGTACTTC
TRBV7-8	TRBD2	TRBJ2-7	many	CASSSRTSGGSYEQYF	TGTGCCAGCAGTTCCCGGACTAGCGGGGGAAGCTACGAGCAGTACTTC
TRBV12-3/TRBV12-4	.	TRBJ2-1	many	CASSLDGGTYNEQFF	TGTGCCAGCAGTCTTGATGGGGGGACCTACAATGAGCAGTTCTTC
TRBV28	.	TRBJ1-6	once	CATKIEGKNSPLHF	TGTGCCACTAAGATTGAGGGGAAGAATTCACCCCTCCACTTT
TRBV19	.	TRBJ1-2	once	CASSMGGWAREEGYTF	TGTGCCAGTAGTATGGGTGGTTGGGCCCGAGAAGAAGGCTACACCTTC
TRBV7-9	TRBD1	TRBJ2-7	.	CASSEPTGYEQYF	TGTGCCAGCAGCGAACCGACAGGGTACGAGCAGTACTTC
TRBV28	TRBD2	TRBJ2-5	few	CASSLPGTSGGWYQETQYF	TGTGCCAGCAGTCTACCGGGGACTAGCGGGGGGTGGTACCAAGAGACCCAGTACTTC
TRBV7-6	.	TRBJ2-1	few	CASSLTPGSLTMYNEQFF	TGTGCCAGCAGCCTAACCCCCGGGTCTTTAACCATGTACAATGAGCAGTTCTTC
TRBV20-1	.	TRBJ1-1	medium-sized	CSAPEGRGNTEAFF	TGCAGTGCGCCGGAGGGCAGAGGGAACACTGAAGCTTTCTTT
TRBV7-4	.	TRBJ1-1	.	CASSFQGISEAFF	TGTGCCAGCAGTTTCCAGGGGATAAGTGAAGCTTTCTTT
TRBV19	TRBD1	TRBJ1-1	many	CATGQSGWTEAFF	TGTGCCACGGGACAGTCGGGTTGGACTGAAGCTTTCTTT
TRBV2	TRBD2	TRBJ2-1	.	CASSLLAGGDEQFF	TGTGCCAGCTCGTTGCTAGCGGGGGGGGATGAGCAGTTCTTC
TRBV4-1	.	TRBJ2-1	.	CASSQTGPGDEQFF	TGCGCCAGCAGCCAAACGGGACCGGGGGATGAGCAGTTCTTC
TRBV29-1	TRBD1	TRBJ2-7	.	CSVDTGGDEQYF	TGCAGCGTTGATACAGGGGGCGACGAGCAGTACTTC
TRBV11-2	.	TRBJ1-1	many	CASSSSPGTEAFF	TGTGCCAGCAGCTCCTCACCTGGCACTGAAGCTTTCTTT
TRBV10-3	.	TRBJ1-1	.	CAITPVGGTEAFF	TGTGCCATCACCCCCGTGGGGGGCACTGAAGCTTTCTTT
TRBV10-3	TRBD2	TRBJ2-3	.	CAISDPSGEVTDTQYF	TGTGCCATCAGTGACCCTAGCGGAGAAGTCACAGATACGCAGTATTTT
TRBV12-3/TRBV12-4	.	TRBJ2-5	many	CASSQTGRYQETQYF	TGTGCCAGCAGTCAAACGGGACGTTACCAAGAGACCCAGTACTTC
TRBV7-9	.	TRBJ1-3	.	CASSLADSRSGNTIYF	TGTGCCAGCAGCTTAGCAGACTCGAGATCTGGAAACACCATATATTTT
TRBV24-1	.	TRBJ2-3	.	CATSDSWEDTQYF	TGTGCCACCAGTGATTCCTGGGAGGATACGCAGTATTTT
TRBV24-1	TRBD1	TRBJ2-3	.	CATSGTGSPDTLYF	TGTGCCACCTCCGGGACAGGGTCCCCAGATACGCTGTATTTT
TRBV25-1	.	TRBJ1-1	.	CASSAPAGVDTEAFF	TGTGCCAGCAGTGCCCCGGCAGGGGTGGACACTGAAGCTTTCTTT
TRBV5-1	.	TRBJ1-6	.	CASSGDYNSPLHF	TGCGCCAGCAGCGGGGATTATAATTCACCCCTCCACTTT
TRBV28	TRBD1	TRBJ2-7	few	CASSLPLGQGGYEQYF	TGTGCCAGCAGCCTCCCTCTGGGACAGGGGGGCTACGAGCAGTACTTC
TRBV4-2	TRBD1	TRBJ1-3	few	CASSQGQGAGNTIYF	TGTGCCAGCAGCCAAGGACAGGGGGCTGGAAACACCATATATTTT
TRBV7-8	.	TRBJ2-1	many	CASSSTGLDEQFF	TGTGCCAGCAGCTCGACAGGTCTGGATGAGCAGTTCTTC
TRBV12-3/TRBV12-4	TRBD2	TRBJ2-2	few	CASSVLPGLANTGELFF	TGTGCCAGCAGTGTCCTTCCGGGACTAGCCAACACCGGGGAGCTGTTTTTT
TRBV27	TRBD2	TRBJ2-5	once	CASSLRLAGGGGKETQYF	TGTGCCAGCAGTTTGCGGCTAGCGGGGGGCGGAGGGAAAGAGACCCAGTACTTC
TRBV7-8	.	TRBJ2-1	few	CASSMRPDYEQFF	TGTGCCAGCAGCATGAGACCCGACTATGAGCAGTTCTTC
TRBV20-1	.	TRBJ1-1	few	CSVLVTNTEAFF	TGCAGTGTCTTAGTTACGAACACTGAAGCTTTCTTT
TRBV28	.	TRBJ2-7	few	CASSGDYEQYF	TGTGCCAGCAGTGGGGACTACGAGCAGTACTTC
TRBV5-6	.	TRBJ1-1	.	CASSPQVNTEAFF	TGTGCCAGCAGCCCACAGGTGAACACTGAAGCTTTCTTT
TRBV20-1	TRBD1	TRBJ2-7	.	CSARIGTESFYEQYF	TGCAGTGCCCGGATAGGGACAGAGAGCTTCTACGAGCAGTACTTC